Below are 14 T cell receptor beta chains sequenced from a single sample in a study of glioma-infiltrating T cells after dendritic cell vaccination (TCRdb year 2016). Receptor libraries were prepared by the immunoSEQ multiplex PCR assay. This is the immuneACCESS table as TCRdb keeps it, with only in-frame sequences that have V and J called. A part of the clones is gone; compared with another copy, unresolved V genes explain less than half, and the rest is unexplained. Counted in this sample were 60,000 to 70,000 clones; approximately 78% of them appeared once. Of the sample, over 9% falls within the top ten clones. The material sequenced was blood, taken before dendritic cell vaccination. The receptors here all came from a human donor with glioblastoma.

The gene calls are TRBV4-1 and TRBJ1-1, with D unresolved. Germline V gives CDR1 MGHRA, CDR2 YSYEKL. Trimming removed 7 bases from V and 4 bases from J, with 16 bases in between. CDR3 length equals 14 residues. Here the CDR3 reads CASTQMSRGTEAFF. DNA of the CDR3: TGCGCCAGCACGCAGATGTCCCGGGGCACTGAAGCTTTCTTT.

The chain uses TRBV9 and TRBJ1-1, with D perhaps TRBD1 (5 bases). Germline V lookup: CDR1 SGDLS, CDR2 YYNGEE. V lost 3 bases and J 2 bases, leaving 14 bases between the germline ends. CDR3 length: 15 amino acids. The CDR3: CASSAGTDKNTEAFF. CDR3 DNA sequence: TGTGCCAGCAGCGCGGGGACTGACAAAAACACTGAAGCTTTCTTT.

This clone was picked up a small number of times. The V gene is TRBV7-9, the J gene TRBJ1-2; D call uncertain. Germline loops: CDR1 SEHNR, CDR2 FQNEAQ (reference sequence). There are 12 residues in the CDR3. Trimming stripped 0 bases from V and 6 bases from J, with 5 bases between. The chain's CDR3 is CASSLAEDGYTF. DNA for the CDR3: TGTGCCAGCAGCTTAGCGGAGGATGGCTACACCTTC.

This clone was recorded once. As DNA, the CDR3 is TGTGCCAGCAGTGCCCTGACAGGCTTTTCACCCCTCCACTTT. Its translation: CASSALTGFSPLHF. This chain joins TRBV28 and TRBJ1-6, with D maybe TRBD1 (6 bases). Germline V CDR1 and CDR2: MDHEN, SYDVKM. The CDR3 is made up of 14 amino acids. The germline V and J ends were trimmed by 5 bases and 9 bases, with 14 bases remaining between them.

The V and J genes are TRBV28 and TRBJ1-6, with D perhaps matching TRBD1 (6 bases). Trimming took 6 bases from V and 7 from J, leaving 19 bases between them. CDR3 length equals 16 residues. Germline V lookup: CDR1 MDHEN, CDR2 SYDVKM. The CDR3 coding sequence is TGTGCCAGCAGCCCTGCGGGCAGGGGTCGGAATTCACCCCTCCACTTT. Its protein is CASSPAGRGRNSPLHF. Supplemented by reference TRBV28 and TRBJ1-6, the full variable domain reads DVKVTQSSRYLVKRTGEKVFLECVQDMDHENMFWYRQDPGLGLRLIYFSYDVKMKEKGDIPEGYSVSREKKERFSLILESASTNQTSMYLCASSPAGRGRNSPLHFGNGTRLTVT.

The chain joins TRBV10-3 to TRBJ2-1; no definite D call. With 0 bases removed from V and 10 bases from J, the gap between germline ends came to 13 bases. The CDR3 has 14 residues. Germline-derived CDR1 and CDR2 are ENHRY and SYGVKD. In DNA form, the CDR3 reads TGTGCCATCAGTGAGTCGGCGGTAGATCCCGAGCAGTTCTTC. It specifies CAISESAVDPEQFF.

The chain combines TRBV5-1 with TRBJ2-1; tentative D call: TRBD1 (6 bases). V lost 0 bases and J lost 3, with 13 bases in between. The CDR3 has 16 residues. Per germline, CDR1 SGHRS and CDR2 YFSETQ. CDR3 loop: CASSLEQQGGYNEQFF. DNA for the CDR3: TGCGCCAGCAGCTTGGAACAGCAAGGGGGCTACAATGAGCAGTTCTTC.

The rearrangement links TRBV2 to TRBJ2-2; 7 positions agree with TRBD1. The germline V gene has CDR1 SNHLY and CDR2 FYNNEI. V shed 8 bases and J 5 bases; nucleotides not matched to a gene: 8. The CDR3 extends over 14 amino acids. Here the CDR3 DNA reads TGTGCCAGCCAGGGACAGCTTCTAACCGGGGAGCTGTTTTTT. Residues: CASQGQLLTGELFF.

The chain recombines TRBV9 with TRBJ2-1; TRBD2 aligns across 10 bases. The CDR3 has 16 amino acids. Germline lookup yields CDR1 SGDLS and CDR2 YYNGEE. With V trimmed by 5 bases and J by 5 bases, 10 bases remained unmatched. CDR3 residues: CASRPRGSGGDNEQFF. The CDR3 bases are TGTGCCAGCAGACCCCGGGGCAGCGGGGGGGACAATGAGCAGTTCTTC.

The J gene is TRBJ1-2, the V gene TRBV11-2; 7 positions agree with TRBD1. Germline values: CDR1 SGHAT, CDR2 FQNNGV. This CDR3 contains 14 residues. Germline trimming cut 5 bases from V and 8 bases from J; bases unmatched to any gene: 11. CDR3 bases: TGTGCCAGCAGCATGGGACAGTTAGAATTGGGCTACACCTTC. Translated: CASSMGQLELGYTF.

V usage is TRBV5-8 and J usage is TRBJ1-5; the D gene is possibly TRBD1 (6 bases). CDR3 length: 13 residues. The ends were cut back, 5 bases at V and 7 bases at J, with 13 bases in the middle. In germline, CDR1 is SGHTS, CDR2 YDEGEE. The CDR3 spells CASRTRGGQPQHF. DNA of the CDR3: TGTGCCAGCAGGACCAGGGGCGGGCAGCCCCAGCATTTT. Combining the CDR3 with reference TRBV5-8 and TRBJ1-5 gives the whole variable domain EAGVTQSPTHLIKTRGQQATLRCSPISGHTSVYWYQQALGLGLQFLLWYDEGEERNRGNFPPRFSGRQFPNYSSELNVNALELEDSALYLCASRTRGGQPQHFGDGTRLSIL.

This clone came up once. This chain uses TRBV15 with TRBJ1-6; D unclear. Germline CDR1 and CDR2: LNHNV and YYDKDF (reference sequence). This CDR3 region has 13 residues. V was pared by 0 bases and J by 13 bases, with 10 bases between. CDR3 amino acids: CATSRERVEPLHF. The CDR3 nucleotides are TGTGCCACCAGCAGAGAGCGGGTGGAGCCCCTCCACTTT.

The chain joins TRBV2 to TRBJ1-2, with 9 positions matching TRBD1. The CDR3 is 12 amino acids. J was trimmed by 6 bases and V by 6 bases; bases with no gene match: 2. In germline, CDR1 is SNHLY, CDR2 FYNNEI. The CDR3 here is CASSWDRDGYTF. In nucleotides, the CDR3 is TGTGCCAGCAGCTGGGACAGGGATGGCTACACCTTC.

The V and J genes are TRBV19 and TRBJ1-5, with D tentatively TRBD1 (5 bases). This CDR3 has 15 amino acids. Germline V gene sequence: CDR1 LNHDA, CDR2 SQIVND (reference sequence). V shed 5 bases and J shed 0 bases, with 11 bases lying between them. CDR3 sequence: CASSPGQGSNQPQHF. In nucleotides, the CDR3 is TGTGCCAGTAGTCCAGGACAAGGTAGCAATCAGCCCCAGCATTTT.